These 9 T cell receptor beta chains were all obtained from the same sample, sequenced in a study of OX40 agonist ivuxolimab in advanced cancers. Here immunoSEQ multiplex PCR was the method, and the copy in TCRdb shows in-frame clones only, minus some. The table includes fewer than 85,000 clones, about nine tenths detected once. The sequences come from CD4+ or CD8+ T cells sorted from blood, collected in a trial of the OX40 agonist ivuxolimab. The receptor source for this set is an adult with an advanced solid tumor such as melanoma, head and neck, liver or kidney cancer.

The genes are TRBV1 and TRBJ2-4; the table's D call of TRBD1 was not tested on the DNA. TRBV1 is noted as a pseudogene. The CDR3 covers 17 residues. CDR3: CTSSQVKGQLAKNIQYF. CDR3 coding DNA: TGCACCAGCAGCCAAGTCAAGGGACAACTAGCCAAAAACATTCAGTACTTC.

Worth noting for this clone: No DNA is shown, since the ends of the CDR3 on it are uncertain; the CDR3 is the one TCRdb lists. This sequence joins TRBV21-1 and TRBJ1-1. TRBV21-1 corresponds to a pseudogene. Ends included, the CDR3 has 17 residues. CDR3: CASSKRWGAGTDTEAFF.

The rearrangement joins TRBV29-1 to TRBJ2-1, with D uncertain. Looked up from germline, CDR1 is SQVTM and CDR2 is ANQGSEA. The germline V and J ends were trimmed by 7 bases and 3 bases, with 13 bases remaining between them. CDR3 length equals 13 residues. CDR3: CSATPLSYNEQFF. As DNA, the CDR3 is TGCAGCGCCACGCCACTAAGCTACAATGAGCAGTTCTTC.

The CDR3 sequence is CASSETTGRQPQHF. The CDR3 nucleotides read TGTGCCAGCAGTGAAACGACAGGGCGTCAGCCCCAGCATTTT. The genes are TRBV2 and TRBJ1-5; 7 bases are shared with TRBD1. Germline V gene lookup returns CDR1 SNHLY and CDR2 FYNNEI. The CDR3 has 14 amino acids. V lost 2 bases, J lost 6 bases, and 4 bases stayed unmatched.

This chain links TRBV6-6 with TRBJ1-1; TRBD1 matches at 8 bases. Germline V gene data show CDR1 as MNHNY and CDR2 as SVGAGI (reference sequence). The V gene end was trimmed by 4 bases and the J gene end by 11 bases; junction bases not matched to a gene: 9. The CDR3 is 13 residues long. CDR3 sequence (DNA): TGTGCCAGCAGTTGGGGGGCAGGGGGCGAGGCTTTCTTT. Translated: CASSWGAGGEAFF.

In this sample, this clone turned up a few times. The gene calls are TRBV19 and TRBJ1-2; the D is unclear. CDR1 is LNHDA and CDR2 is SQIVND in the germline V gene (reference sequence). This CDR3 has 10 amino acids. The germline V and J ends were trimmed by 11 bases and 5 bases, with 9 bases remaining between them. The chain's CDR3 is CAFPGYGYTF. CDR3 in DNA: TGTGCCTTCCCGGGTTATGGCTACACCTTC.

The chain links TRBV29-1 to TRBJ1-1; 7 bases are shared with TRBD1. CDR1 is SQVTM, CDR2 ANQGSEA, per germline. This CDR3 region has 13 residues. The V gene end was trimmed by 3 bases and the J gene end by 4 bases; junction bases not matched to a gene: 5. This chain's CDR3 is CSVDDRVGTEAFF. CDR3 in DNA: TGCAGCGTTGATGACAGGGTGGGCACTGAAGCTTTCTTT.

This clone was detected only a few times. The V and J genes are TRBV30 and TRBJ1-5, with D unresolved. This CDR3 comprises 13 residues. Germline V gene sequence: CDR1 GTSNPN, CDR2 SVGIG (reference sequence). Trimming left V 0 bases short and J 4 bases short, with 7 bases between. CDR3 nucleotides: TGTGCCTGGAGTGTAGGGCCAAATCAGCCCCAGCATTTT. Its protein is CAWSVGPNQPQHF.

The chain links TRBV7-2 to TRBJ2-7, with 8 bases that match TRBD2. Looked up from germline, CDR1 is SGHTA and CDR2 is FQGNSA. The CDR3 extends over 15 amino acids. V lost 1 base and J lost 4; bases outside the gene matches: 6. The CDR3 loop reads CASSLDVSGVYEQYF. The DNA for the CDR3 is TGTGCCAGCAGCTTAGATGTTAGCGGGGTATACGAGCAGTACTTC.